These T cell receptor beta chains were read from a single sample in a study of cytomegalovirus exposure and HLA in healthy donors. Profiled with immunoSEQ multiplex PCR; TCRdb holds only in-frame clones, not every one. The sample carries about 160,000 clones, around nine tenths recorded once. The sequencing sample was made of PBMCs. The receptor source for this set is a woman in her 30s in good health and CMV-seronegative. The CDR3 runs from the conserved cysteine through the conserved F or W. D genes are given only for firm matches. Rows may omit the clone size; those that give it use once, few, many or a size class.

>TRBJ2-1|.|.|TRBV7-3
CASSYISGTSTRNEQFF
TGTGCCAGCAGCTATATTTCCGGGACAAGCACTAGGAATGAGCAGTTCTTC
>TRBJ2-3|.|once|TRBV5-1
CASSLAAGQADTQYF
TGCGCCAGCAGCTTGGCGGCTGGTCAGGCAGATACGCAGTATTTT
>TRBJ2-3|.|.|TRBV7-9
CASSFHREGYTADTQYF
TGTGCCAGCAGCTTTCACAGGGAGGGGTATACAGCAGATACGCAGTATTTT
>TRBJ2-7|.|.|TRBV7-2
CASSSPWGPSYEQYF
TGTGCCAGCAGCTCCCCCTGGGGCCCTTCCTACGAGCAGTACTTC
>TRBJ2-3|.|.|TRBV5-1
CASSGGLSTDTQYF
TGCGCCAGCAGTGGGGGACTCAGCACAGATACGCAGTATTTT
>TRBJ1-5|.|.|TRBV15
CATSRDLQGRQPQHF
TGTGCCACCAGCAGAGATCTCCAGGGGCGCCAGCCCCAGCATTTT
>TRBJ2-3|TRBD2|.|TRBV10-3
CAISEALGGSGTDTQYF
TGTGCCATCAGTGAGGCCTTGGGCGGGAGTGGCACAGATACGCAGTATTTT
>TRBJ1-6|.|.|TRBV28
CASSLQAGELSPLHF
TGTGCCAGCAGTTTACAGGCAGGGGAACTGTCACCCCTCCACTTT
>TRBJ2-5|.|.|TRBV11-2
CASSLDLISAKETQYF
TGTGCCAGCAGCTTAGATCTTATTAGCGCTAAAGAGACCCAGTACTTC
>TRBJ2-1|TRBD2|.|TRBV28
CASGFAGRSNEQFF
TGTGCCAGCGGCTTCGCCGGGAGGAGCAATGAGCAGTTCTTC
>TRBJ1-6|TRBD1|.|TRBV6-1
CASSVGTGYRIRSPLHF
TGTGCCAGCAGTGTTGGGACAGGCTATCGTATCCGTTCACCCCTCCACTTT
>TRBJ2-7|TRBD2|few|TRBV4-3
CASSQGLWLLAGDHYEQYF
TGCGCCAGCAGCCAAGGCCTCTGGTTACTAGCGGGGGACCACTACGAGCAGTACTTC
>TRBJ2-3|.|once|TRBV7-9
CASSPPGASTDTQYF
TGTGCCAGCAGCCCCCCAGGGGCAAGCACAGATACGCAGTATTTT
>TRBJ1-4|.|.|TRBV7-6
CASSLGRATNEKLFF
TGTGCCAGCAGCTTAGGCAGGGCAACTAATGAAAAACTGTTTTTT
>TRBJ1-2|.|once|TRBV9
CASSVDNLAGSGYTF
TGTGCCAGCAGCGTAGACAACCTCGCCGGGAGCGGCTACACCTTC
>TRBJ1-2|.|.|TRBV7-9
CASSLAGGSNYGYTF
TGTGCCAGCAGCTTAGCGGGGGGTAGCAACTATGGCTACACCTTC
>TRBJ1-2|.|.|TRBV7-9
CASSPQGGKDGYTF
TGTGCCAGCAGCCCCCAGGGAGGGAAAGATGGCTACACCTTC
>TRBJ1-1|.|.|TRBV30
CAWSGHSLGTEAFF
TGTGCCTGGAGCGGACACTCCTTAGGTACTGAAGCTTTCTTT
>TRBJ1-1|.|.|TRBV6-1
CASSEYAGARTEAFF
TGTGCCAGCAGTGAATACGCGGGGGCGCGTACTGAAGCTTTCTTT
>TRBJ2-2|.|.|TRBV2
CASSPQGFGSGELFF
TGTGCCAGCAGTCCACAGGGCTTCGGGTCCGGGGAGCTGTTTTTT
>TRBJ1-1|.|.|TRBV14
CASSQDWGEIHSEAFF
TGTGCCAGCAGCCAAGATTGGGGGGAAATTCACAGTGAAGCTTTCTTT
>TRBJ2-2|TRBD1|.|TRBV7-3
CASSADRGVTGELFF
TGTGCCAGCAGCGCGGACAGGGGAGTCACCGGGGAGCTGTTTTTT
>TRBJ2-1|.|.|TRBV11-2
CASSQDTKNNEQFF
TGTGCCAGCAGCCAGGACACAAAGAACAATGAGCAGTTCTTC
>TRBJ1-1|.|.|TRBV4-1
CASSQAGPAAFF
TGCGCCAGCAGCCAAGCGGGTCCGGCGGCTTTCTTT
>TRBJ2-7|.|.|TRBV19
CASSFGWERINEQYF
TGTGCCAGTTCCTTTGGGTGGGAGAGGATCAACGAGCAGTACTTC
>TRBJ2-7|.|.|TRBV4-2
CASSQTREIAYEQYF
TGTGCCAGCAGCCAGACACGGGAGATCGCCTACGAGCAGTACTTC
>TRBJ1-1|.|.|TRBV27
CASSLGHPNTEAFF
TGTGCCAGCAGTTTGGGGCATCCGAACACTGAAGCTTTCTTT
>TRBJ2-7|.|.|TRBV9
CASSVGTWSYEQYF
TGTGCCAGCAGCGTAGGAACATGGAGCTACGAGCAGTACTTC
>TRBJ2-7|.|.|TRBV27
CASSRQPGGPYEQYF
TGTGCCAGCTCCCGACAGCCCGGGGGGCCCTACGAGCAGTACTTC
>TRBJ2-6|.|.|TRBV30
CAWSPISSGANVLTF
TGTGCCTGGAGTCCCATCAGCTCTGGGGCCAACGTCCTGACTTTC
>TRBJ1-1|.|few|TRBV7-9
CASSPEWNTEAFF
TGTGCCAGCAGCCCCGAGTGGAACACTGAAGCTTTCTTT
>TRBJ1-3|TRBD1|.|TRBV19
CASSNQDRAGNTIYF
TGTGCCAGCAGTAACCAAGACAGGGCTGGAAACACCATATATTTT
>TRBJ2-7|.|.|TRBV11-2
CASSPNLDGPEQYF
TGTGCCAGCAGCCCTAACCTAGACGGCCCGGAGCAGTACTTC
>TRBJ1-5|.|.|TRBV6-6
CASRQGVQPQHF
TGTGCCAGCAGACAGGGCGTTCAGCCCCAGCATTTT
>TRBJ1-2|.|.|TRBV5-1
CASSPILRDYGYTF
TGCGCCAGCAGCCCTATTCTTCGGGACTATGGCTACACCTTC
>TRBJ1-5|.|.|TRBV7-8
CASIPGPWSNQPQHF
TGTGCCAGCATCCCAGGGCCTTGGAGCAATCAGCCCCAGCATTTT
>TRBJ1-1|TRBD1|.|TRBV10-2
CASSVPRGLSNTEAFF
TGCGCCAGCAGTGTCCCCAGGGGGCTCAGCAACACTGAAGCTTTCTTT
>TRBJ2-5|.|.|TRBV7-8
CASSLKDWGEETQYF
TGTGCCAGCAGCTTAAAGGATTGGGGGGAAGAGACCCAGTACTTC
>TRBJ2-4|.|.|TRBV5-8
CASSLVRGGANIQYF
TGTGCCAGCAGCTTGGTTCGTGGCGGGGCGAACATTCAGTACTTC
>TRBJ2-1|.|.|TRBV2
CASRAFAGSRDEQFF
TGTGCCAGCAGGGCGTTCGCGGGTTCGCGGGATGAGCAGTTCTTC
>TRBJ2-7|TRBD2|.|TRBV9
CASSPRAGTSNEQYF
TGTGCCAGCAGCCCCCGGGCCGGGACTAGTAATGAGCAGTACTTC
>TRBJ1-3|TRBD1|.|TRBV6-6
CASSPTTGVGNTIYF
TGTGCCAGCAGTCCAACCACAGGGGTTGGAAACACCATATATTTT
>TRBJ2-7|.|.|TRBV19
CASSPRVSYEQYF
TGTGCCAGTAGTCCCCGGGTGAGCTACGAGCAGTACTTC
>TRBJ2-7|TRBD2|.|TRBV7-3
CASSLGAGVYEQYF
TGTGCCAGCAGCTTAGGAGCGGGAGTCTACGAGCAGTACTTC
>TRBJ1-1|.|.|TRBV19
CASSRATEGNTEAFF
TGTGCCAGTAGTAGGGCCACGGAGGGGAACACTGAAGCTTTCTTT
>TRBJ1-5|.|.|TRBV7-2
CASSLAHRQPQHF
TGTGCCAGCAGCTTAGCGCACAGGCAGCCCCAGCATTTT
>TRBJ2-5|.|.|TRBV13
CASSRRDGSGQETQYF
TGTGCCAGCAGCCGGAGGGATGGGAGCGGACAAGAGACCCAGTACTTC
>TRBJ2-5|TRBD2|.|TRBV11-2
CASSLAGGIPRAQYF
TGTGCCAGCAGCTTAGCGGGGGGGATTCCCAGGGCCCAGTACTTC
>TRBJ1-2|.|.|TRBV5-6
CASSFLQAANYGYTF
TGTGCCAGCAGCTTTCTCCAGGCCGCTAACTATGGCTACACCTTC
>TRBJ2-5|.|.|TRBV18
CASSAGKETQYF
TGTGCCAGCTCAGCGGGCAAGGAGACCCAGTACTTC
>TRBJ2-7|TRBD1|.|TRBV7-2
CASSLVSGTGKGEQYF
TGTGCCAGCAGCTTAGTTTCCGGGACAGGGAAGGGCGAGCAGTACTTC
>TRBJ2-1|.|.|TRBV6-5
CASSQARRGEQFF
TGTGCCAGCAGCCAGGCGAGGAGGGGTGAGCAGTTCTTC
>TRBJ2-1|TRBD1|.|TRBV6-5
CASSYRTGGEQFF
TGTGCCAGCAGTTATCGGACAGGCGGTGAGCAGTTCTTC
>TRBJ2-2|.|.|TRBV7-6
CASSLVVETTGELFF
TGTGCCAGCAGCTTAGTTGTGGAGACGACCGGGGAGCTGTTTTTT
>TRBJ1-5|.|.|TRBV6-5
CASSYRGGPQHF
TGTGCCAGCAGTTACCGGGGGGGGCCCCAGCATTTT
>TRBJ2-7|.|.|TRBV25-1
CASSDGGAREQYF
TGTGCCAGCAGTGATGGGGGGGCGCGAGAGCAGTACTTC
>TRBJ1-5|TRBD1|.|TRBV27
CASRVRGTGGNQPQHF
TGTGCCAGCAGAGTCCGGGGGACAGGGGGCAATCAGCCCCAGCATTTT
>TRBJ2-2|.|.|TRBV6-5
CASGSSYTGELFF
TGTGCCAGCGGGTCTAGCTACACCGGGGAGCTGTTTTTT
>TRBJ1-4|TRBD1|.|TRBV10-3
CAISDTGTGREKLFF
TGTGCCATCAGTGACACCGGGACAGGAAGGGAAAAACTGTTTTTT